A single sample is the source of the 4 T cell receptor beta chains below, sequenced in a study of post-analysis software for immune sequencing data. Findings and limits, study-wide: Patients showed TRBV5-6, TRBV5-1 and TRBV20-1 among roughly 5 TRBV segments more frequent than in controls.

What these receptors recognize is not known. Unique-molecular-identifier-tagged TCR beta cDNA libraries were used. TCRdb itself ran the PCR reads through MiXCR, one entry per CDR3 protein. The data contain about half a million distinct CDR3 sequences, about a third of them singletons. The sample taken for sequencing was blood. These receptors all stem from a girl younger than 18 with multiple sclerosis.

This chain connects TRBV10-3 to TRBJ1-4, with 8 bases fitting TRBD1. This CDR3 region has 15 residues. From germline, CDR1 is ENHRY and CDR2 SYGVKD. The V and J ends lost 3 bases and 7 bases, in that order; junction bases with no gene match: 7. The CDR3 is CAISERSQGAEKLFF. In DNA form, the CDR3 reads TGTGCCATCAGTGAAAGGAGTCAGGGGGCTGAAAAACTGTTTTTT.

This clonotype was observed a handful of times. The chain is built from TRBV7-2 and TRBJ2-5; no definite D call. Germline CDR1 SGHTA, CDR2 FQGNSA. The CDR3 loop spans 14 amino acids. V was shortened by 1 base and J by 4 bases, with 10 bases between the two germline ends. Written as DNA, the CDR3 is TGTGCCAGCAGCTTAGGAACAGTGAGAGAGACCCAGTACTTC. Its translation: CASSLGTVRETQYF.

This clonotype came up many times. The chain links TRBV12-3 or TRBV12-4 to TRBJ2-3; 8 bases are shared with TRBD1. This CDR3 contains 14 residues. J gave up 0 bases and V 5 bases, and 1 base lay outside the gene matches. This CDR3 is CASSRQGSTDTQYF. For the CDR3, the DNA is TGTGCCAGCAGTCGACAGGGGAGCACAGATACGCAGTATTTT.

This clonotype was recorded a few times. A junction boundary mismatches the germline segment, possibly from a read error. The chain joins TRBV20-1 to TRBJ2-4, with 7 bases lining up with TRBD2. Germline V gives CDR1 DFQATT, CDR2 SNEGSKA (reference sequence). This CDR3 is built from 15 residues. The DNA of the CDR3 is TGCAGTGCCCTAACTAGCGCCCTAGCCAAAAACGTTCAGTACTTC. The encoded protein is CSALTSALAKNVQYF.